The 16 T cell receptor beta chains given below trace back to one sample, sequenced in a study of regulatory T cells in long-lasting Graves disease. Relying on iRepertoire HTBI primers and Arm-PCR of CDR3 regions, the team built TCR beta libraries. From the multiplex PCR reads, TCRdb called clonotypes with MiXCR, one entry per CDR3 protein. The sample holds 350,000 to 550,000 distinct CDR3 sequences, 15% seen once. Time point specified: newly diagnosed GD, antithyroid drugs for less than 3 months. PBMCs provided the RNA from which the TCR library was made. In addition, the sample was reused for a study of T cells in Graves' hyperthyroidism and ophthalmopathy.

The sequenced sample was peripheral blood mononuclear cells (PBMCs), obtained at new diagnosis, from a patient treated with antithyroid drugs. The receptors shown here come from a woman in her 30s with Graves disease.

This clonotype was detected ten times or more. V is TRBV28 and J is TRBJ2-3, with D possibly TRBD2 on 6 matching bases. CDR1 and CDR2 (germline): MDHEN, SYDVKM. V lost 3 bases and J 1 base, leaving 11 bases between the germline ends. This CDR3 region has 15 residues. This CDR3 reads CASSLGLARTDTQYF. As DNA, the CDR3 is TGTGCCAGCAGTTTGGGTCTAGCGCGCACAGATACGCAGTATTTT.

This clonotype has a count of ten or more. This sequence joins TRBV12-3 or TRBV12-4 and TRBJ2-1; TRBD2 might be the D (7 bases). This CDR3 has 16 residues. Deletions cut 5 bases from V and 7 bases from J, with 21 bases between. DNA for the CDR3: TGTGCCAGCAGTCGCCAGCTAGGGGGGGGCTCGAATGAGCAGTTCTTC. Protein: CASSRQLGGGSNEQFF.

This clonotype has just a few counts. The rearrangement joins TRBV11-2 to TRBJ2-1, with D perhaps matching TRBD2 (6 bases). This CDR3 is built from 14 residues. CDR1 SGHAT and CDR2 FQNNGV come from the germline V gene. V lost 6 bases to trimming and J lost 10 bases, with 19 bases between them. The CDR3 reads CASSLRSEGGEQFF. The CDR3 DNA follows: TGTGCCAGCAGTCTGAGGTCGGAGGGTGGGGAGCAGTTCTTC.

The genes are TRBV18 and TRBJ1-6, with D unclear. The germline V gene encodes CDR1 KGHSH and CDR2 LQKENI. The CDR3 runs to 17 residues. Between the trimmed V and J ends, which lost 0 bases and 0 bases, there was a span of 9 bases. CDR3 loop: CASSPPRASSYNSPLHF. CDR3 DNA sequence: TGTGCCAGCTCACCACCGAGGGCCAGCTCCTATAATTCACCCCTCCACTTT.

Note on this clonotype: One junction end does not reproduce the germline sequence, and a read error may be involved. The rearrangement links TRBV6-2 or TRBV6-3 to TRBJ2-4; 14 bases match TRBD2. The germline V gene has CDR1 MNHEY and CDR2 SVGEGT. This CDR3 is 18 amino acids long. DNA for the CDR3: TGTGCCATCAGTGAGGGACTAGCGGGAGTAAAAGCCAAAAACATTCAGTACTTC. As protein: CAISEGLAGVKAKNIQYF.

This clonotype has just one count. One end of the junction fails to match germline, which may point to a read error. This chain connects TRBV6-5 to TRBJ2-3; a weak D match, TRBD1 (5 bases). The CDR3 is made up of 14 amino acids. CDR1 MNHEY and CDR2 SVGAGI come from the germline V gene. The CDR3 sequence is CASSYSRGPDTRYF. In DNA form, the CDR3 reads TGTGCCAGCAGTTACTCAAGGGGTCCAGATACGCGGTATTTT.

This clonotype was seen ten or more times. The chain uses TRBV20-1 and TRBJ2-2; D uncertain. Germline CDR1 reads DFQATT; CDR2 reads SNEGSKA (reference sequence). The V end was cut by 3 bases, the J end by 4 bases, with 6 bases between. The CDR3 is 12 amino acids. CDR3 loop: CSARGITGELFF. Here the CDR3 DNA reads TGCAGTGCTAGGGGCATCACCGGGGAGCTGTTTTTT.

V gene TRBV24-1 combines with J gene TRBJ2-1, with 9 bases that match TRBD2. CDR1 is KGHDR, CDR2 SFDVKD, per germline. CDR3 length: 14 residues. J was trimmed by 9 bases and V by 1 base; bases with no gene match: 3. CDR3 sequence: CATSDFLAGSEQFF. As DNA, the CDR3 is TGTGCCACCAGTGATTTCCTAGCGGGAAGTGAGCAGTTCTTC.

In regard to this clonotype: This may stem from a read error, because a much larger clone lies one nucleotide away. Since the CDR3 does not end with the conserved phenylalanine or tryptophan, this likely comes from a read error. J is TRBJ2-2 and V is TRBV24-1; no definite D call. Between the trimmed V and J ends, which lost 2 bases and 6 bases, there was a span of 3 bases. Germline V gene lookup returns CDR1 KGHDR and CDR2 SFDVKD. The CDR3 has 12 amino acids. The CDR3 nucleotides are TGTGCCACCAGTGATTATTCCGGGGAGCTGTTTCTT. Translating it yields CATSDYSGELFL.

This clonotype occurred many times. The chain recombines TRBV6-5 with TRBJ2-7; D is possibly TRBD2 (6 bases). The CDR3 totals 18 residues. Germline V gives CDR1 MNHEY, CDR2 SVGAGI. V shed 2 bases and J shed 3 bases, with 23 bases lying between them. CDR3 protein: CASSYGGDLVNLRYEQYF. The CDR3 coding sequence is TGTGCCAGCAGTTACGGAGGGGACTTGGTCAATCTGCGCTACGAGCAGTACTTC.

This clonotype was seen many times. The rearrangement links TRBV11-2 to TRBJ2-7; TRBD1 agrees at 9 bases. CDR1 is SGHAT, CDR2 FQNNGV, per germline. This CDR3 comprises 13 residues. Unmatched junction bases numbered 2, after V lost 5 bases and J lost 3 bases. The DNA of the CDR3 is TGTGCCAGCAGCACGGGACAGGGCTACGAGCAGTACTTC. Protein sequence: CASSTGQGYEQYF.

This clonotype was counted at least ten times. The chain carries TRBV27 and TRBJ1-1; D perhaps matches TRBD1 (5 bases). The germline V gene encodes CDR1 MNHEY and CDR2 SMNVEV (reference sequence). The CDR3 loop spans 16 amino acids. With 6 bases removed from V and 7 bases from J, the gap between germline ends came to 24 bases. The CDR3 loop reads CASRGTRGTQLGEAFF. The DNA for the CDR3 is TGTGCCAGCAGGGGGACTCGGGGGACCCAATTGGGTGAAGCTTTCTTT.

The sample holds many counts of this clonotype. The chain has TRBV20-1 and TRBJ2-7; 12 nucleotides agree with TRBD2. This CDR3 comprises 13 residues. CDR1 is DFQATT and CDR2 is SNEGSKA in the germline V gene (reference sequence). The ends lost 6 bases at V and 7 bases at J; junction bases unmatched: 7. The CDR3 region has the DNA TGCAGTGCACGACTAGCGGGAGCTCGGGAGCAGTACTTC. It translates to CSARLAGAREQYF.

V and J are TRBV2 and TRBJ2-2; no firm D call. Germline-derived CDR1 and CDR2 are SNHLY and FYNNEI. CDR3 size: 14 residues. The V gene lost 5 bases and the J gene lost 6 bases, with 13 bases spanning the gap. The CDR3 loop is CASSWAVRAGELFF. As DNA, the CDR3 is TGTGCCAGCAGTTGGGCCGTCCGGGCCGGGGAGCTGTTTTTT. The whole variable domain, remainder taken from reference TRBV2 and TRBJ2-2, is EPEVTQTPSHQVTQMGQEVILRCVPISNHLYFYWYRQILGQKVEFLVSFYNNEISEKSEIFDDQFSVERPDGSNFTLKIRSTKLEDSAMYFCASSWAVRAGELFFGEGSRLTVL.

Many counts were recorded for this clonotype. The chain couples TRBV11-2 to TRBJ2-1, with TRBD2 identical over 7 bases. CDR1 is SGHAT and CDR2 is FQNNGV in the germline V gene. CDR3 length: 15 amino acids. The V segment lost 4 bases and the J segment 9 bases; nucleotides outside the gene matches: 12. The chain's CDR3 is CASSCGSPRGCEQFF. In DNA, the CDR3 is TGTGCCAGCAGCTGTGGTAGCCCGCGGGGGTGTGAGCAGTTCTTC.

Worth noting for this clonotype: A much larger clone sits a single nucleotide away, making a read error possible. The chain recombines TRBV30 with TRBJ2-7, with 8 bases lining up with TRBD2. The junction had 8 bases not matched to a gene; V was cut back by 5 bases and J by 2 bases. The CDR3 is made up of 14 amino acids. The germline V gene has CDR1 GTSNPN and CDR2 SVGIG (reference sequence). The CDR3 reads CAWEMAGGAYEQYF. In nucleotides, the CDR3 is TGTGCCTGGGAAATGGCGGGAGGCGCCTACGAGCAGTACTTC.